This T cell receptor beta chain came from a study of T cells expressing NK-cell markers. CDR1 and CDR2 from the germline V gene are LGHNA and YNFKEQ. This CDR3 contains 19 residues. TCRdb re-called the 5' RACE reads and shows each CDR3 protein once, DNA omitted. The repertoire table contains some 150,000 distinct CDR3 sequences. Specimen: blood T cells: a sorted CD56 or NKG2C T cell subset, CD4+ or CD8+ T cells, or bulk PBMC T cells (not recorded which). The sequence was collected from a man aged 18 to 29 in good health. V is TRBV4-2 and J is TRBJ2-2; checking the TCRdb D call of TRBD2 is not possible without DNA. CDR3 residues: CASSQDGTAGYENTGELFF.